The 17 T cell receptor beta chains below come from one sample, sequenced in a study of T cell responses to AZD1222 COVID-19 vaccine. Method: immunoSEQ multiplex PCR; TCRdb's copy keeps in-frame clones and lacks some. This table holds over 120,000 clones. The sequenced sample was peripheral blood. The receptor set was obtained from an adult in good health.

The V and J genes are TRBV28 and TRBJ1-2; possible D gene TRBD1, 6 bases. CDR1 and CDR2 (germline): MDHEN, SYDVKM. This CDR3 contains 16 residues. V was clipped by 3 bases and J by 2 bases, with 16 bases between them. The DNA for the CDR3 is TGTGCCAGCAGTTTCCCCACCACAGGGAGGAACTATGGCTACACCTTC. It codes for CASSFPTTGRNYGYTF.

The chain joins TRBV5-1 to TRBJ1-2; TRBD1 might be the D (5 bases). Trimming shortened V by 4 bases and J by 4 bases, and 14 bases separated the two germline ends. The CDR3 contains 14 residues. CDR1 SGHRS and CDR2 YFSETQ come from the germline V gene. The CDR3 region has the DNA TGCGCCAGCAGCCCTCGGGACGGCCCCTATGGCTACACCTTC. Encoded protein: CASSPRDGPYGYTF.

The rearrangement joins TRBV7-8 to TRBJ1-6; perhaps TRBD1 as D (5 bases). CDR3 length equals 16 residues. CDR1 and CDR2 (germline): SGHVS, FQNEAQ. The V end lost 1 base, the J end lost 7 bases, and 14 bases lay between the germline ends. The CDR3 reads CASSLGWDQGNSPLHF. Here the CDR3 DNA reads TGTGCCAGCAGCTTAGGATGGGATCAGGGAAATTCACCCCTCCACTTT.

Remarks on this clone: Germline and junction disagree at one end, which may indicate a read error. Here the CDR3 reads CASSLAGGRKTDTQYF. The CDR3 nucleotides read TGTGCCAGCAGCCTAGCGGGGGGCCGTAAAACAGATACGCAGTATTTT. The chain recombines TRBV7-2 with TRBJ2-3; 11 bases match TRBD2. The CDR3 sequence is 16 residues long. Germline V gene sequence: CDR1 SGHTA, CDR2 FQGNSA. Supplemented by reference TRBV7-2 and TRBJ2-3, the full variable domain reads GAGVSQSPSNKVTEKGKDVELRCDPISGHTALYWYRQSLGQGLEFLIYFQGNSAPDKSGLPSDRFSAERTGGSVSTLTIQRTQQEDSAVYLCASSLAGGRKTDTQYFGPGTRLTVL.

The chain has TRBV19 and TRBJ1-3; maybe TRBD1 (5 bases). The V end was cut by 3 bases, the J end by 2 bases, with 8 bases between. The CDR3 has 14 amino acids. In germline, CDR1 is LNHDA, CDR2 SQIVND (reference sequence). The chain's CDR3 is CASSMTRAGNTIYF. Written as DNA, the CDR3 is TGTGCCAGTAGTATGACCAGGGCTGGAAACACCATATATTTT.

V gene TRBV5-1 combines with J gene TRBJ1-2; TRBD1 matches 7 bases. Per the germline V gene, CDR1 is SGHRS and CDR2 is YFSETQ. The CDR3 is 14 residues long. With V trimmed by 4 bases and J by 0 bases, 3 bases remained unmatched. CDR3 nucleotides: TGCGCCAGCAGCCCAGGGACAGCTAACTATGGCTACACCTTC. Translated, it gives CASSPGTANYGYTF.

The chain couples TRBV6-5 to TRBJ1-2; TRBD1 aligns across 7 bases. The CDR3 totals 14 residues. CDR1 is MNHEY, CDR2 SVGAGI, per germline. J lost 6 bases, V lost 0 bases, and 4 bases had no gene match. For the CDR3, the DNA is TGTGCCAGCAGTTACTCGACCACAGGGGATGGCTACACCTTC. Residues: CASSYSTTGDGYTF.

The V call is TRBV5-1, the J call TRBJ2-7; 9 bases align to TRBD1. This CDR3 is built from 14 residues. V was clipped by 0 bases and J by 5 bases; unmatched bases: 3. The germline CDR1 and CDR2 sequences are SGHRS and YFSETQ. CDR3 nucleotide sequence: TGCGCCAGCAGCTTGGGGACAGGGGCCGACGAGCAGTACTTC. The encoded protein is CASSLGTGADEQYF.

The chain is built from TRBV30 and TRBJ1-2, with D unclear. This CDR3 is built from 10 residues. CDR1 is GTSNPN, CDR2 SVGIG, per germline (reference sequence). Trimming cost V 7 bases and J 7 bases, with 10 bases left between them. The CDR3: CAYRRGGYTF. The CDR3 region has the DNA TGTGCCTACCGGCGAGGTGGCTACACCTTC. Together with reference TRBV30 and TRBJ1-2, the CDR3 gives the full variable domain: SQTIHQWPATLVQPVGSPLSLECTVEGTSNPNLYWYRQAAGRGLQLLFYSVGIGQISSEVPQNLSASRPQDRQFILSSKKLLLSDSGFYLCAYRRGGYTFGSGTRLTVV.

The chain joins TRBV5-1 to TRBJ2-5; no definite D call. Trimming removed 4 bases from V and 0 bases from J, with 7 bases in between. Germline loops: CDR1 SGHRS, CDR2 YFSETQ. The CDR3 length is 13 residues. In nucleotides, the CDR3 is TGCGCCAGCAGCATGGTCCACCAAGAGACCCAGTACTTC. Amino acids: CASSMVHQETQYF. The variable domain in full, with the rest retrieved from reference TRBV5-1 and TRBJ2-5, is KAGVTQTPRYLIKTRGQQVTLSCSPISGHRSVSWYQQTPGQGLQFLFEYFSETQRNKGNFPGRFSGRQFSNSRSEMNVSTLELGDSALYLCASSMVHQETQYFGPGTRLLVL.

The V call is TRBV18, the J call TRBJ1-4; 7 nucleotides agree with TRBD1. Unmatched junction bases numbered 8, after V lost 4 bases and J lost 6 bases. The length of the CDR3 is 15 residues. Germline lookup yields CDR1 KGHSH and CDR2 LQKENI. In DNA form, the CDR3 reads TGTGCCAGCTCACGCCGGACAGGCGAGGATGAAAAACTGTTTTTT. It yields the protein CASSRRTGEDEKLFF.

The rearrangement joins TRBV6-5 to TRBJ1-4; tentatively, D is TRBD1 (6 bases). Germline CDR1 and CDR2: MNHEY and SVGAGI. V lost 4 bases, J lost 6 bases, and 9 bases lay in between. This CDR3 has 13 amino acids. This chain's CDR3 is CASSSTGDEKLFF. In DNA form, the CDR3 reads TGTGCCAGCAGTTCGACAGGAGATGAAAAACTGTTTTTT.

The chain recombines TRBV3-1 (or the pseudogene TRBV3-2) with TRBJ2-3, with TRBD2 identical over 9 bases. V dropped 1 base and J dropped 6; count of bases not matched to a gene: 5. The CDR3 spans 15 residues. The germline V gene encodes CDR1 LGHDT and CDR2 YNNKEL (reference sequence). In DNA form, the CDR3 reads TGTGCCAGCAGCCAAGGGGCGGGGGGGCAGGATACGCAGTATTTT. Translated, it gives CASSQGAGGQDTQYF.

V usage is TRBV5-1 and J usage is TRBJ2-2; no firm D call. Germline lookup yields CDR1 SGHRS and CDR2 YFSETQ. This CDR3 has 13 amino acids. Between the trimmed V and J ends, which lost 0 bases and 6 bases, there was a span of 6 bases. CDR3 in DNA: TGCGCCAGCAGCTTGGTGGTCGCCGGGGAGCTGTTTTTT. The encoded protein is CASSLVVAGELFF.

The chain is built from TRBV6-5 and TRBJ2-5, with D tentatively TRBD2 (6 bases). The length of the CDR3 is 16 residues. The V gene lost 0 bases and the J gene lost 1 base, with 12 bases spanning the gap. The germline V gene has CDR1 MNHEY and CDR2 SVGAGI. This CDR3 is CASSYSFGGGQETQYF. For the CDR3, the DNA is TGTGCCAGCAGTTACTCTTTCGGGGGAGGCCAAGAGACCCAGTACTTC.

The chain carries TRBV5-6 and TRBJ2-7, with D unresolved. This CDR3 has 15 amino acids. The germline CDR1 and CDR2 sequences are SGHDT and YYEEEE. V lost 3 bases to trimming and J lost 2 bases, with 15 bases between them. CDR3 coding DNA: TGTGCCAGCAGCTCCCCACTGCTTACTACCTACGAGCAGTACTTC. Protein sequence: CASSSPLLTTYEQYF.

This sequence joins TRBV2 and TRBJ1-2; D is ambiguous. Germline CDR1 SNHLY, CDR2 FYNNEI. This CDR3 has 15 residues. Trimming took 2 bases from V and 6 from J, leaving 16 bases between them. The CDR3 DNA reads as TGTGCCAGCAGTGAAATTGGGGATGCGGTCGATGGCTACACCTTC. Translation gives CASSEIGDAVDGYTF.